What follows are 12 T cell receptor beta chains derived from one specimen sequenced in a study of human T cells and chemical hapten exposure. Specified time point: patch test 1, 2 weeks after DPC sensitization. Treatment of the sample: therapeutic diphenylcyclopropenone sensitization with weekly scalp DPC. TCRdb used MiXCR to reprocess the RACE reads, holding one entry per CDR3 protein. The data contain tens of thousands of distinct CDR3 sequences, approximately 11% of them singletons. Sequences were derived from whole blood, sampled in connection with sensitization to the hapten diphenylcyclopropenone (DPC). The receptors were gathered from a woman between 50 and 59 years old with alopecia areata. Some clones in this sample may be carry-over from other donors' samples.

This chain joins TRBV12-3 or TRBV12-4 and TRBJ1-1, with D tentatively TRBD1 (5 bases). Trimming took off 6 bases at V and 6 bases at J, with 20 bases between the two ends. This CDR3 has 15 amino acids. The CDR3 reads CASSPTMGGRAEAFF. For the CDR3, the DNA is TGTGCCAGCAGCCCCACCATGGGGGGGAGGGCTGAAGCTTTCTTT.

This clonotype appeared many times. The V and J genes are TRBV10-1 and TRBJ2-3; 12 nucleotides align to TRBD2. The J segment lost 4 bases and the V segment lost 6 bases, leaving 5 bases of the junction unmatched. CDR1 and CDR2 from the germline V gene are WNHNN and SYGVQD (reference sequence). The CDR3 spans 15 residues. The CDR3 region has the DNA TGCGCCAGCAGCCCGACTAGCGGGAGCGCAGATACGCAGTATTTT. Translating it yields CASSPTSGSADTQYF.

The chain recombines TRBV19 with TRBJ1-5; D is possibly TRBD1 (5 bases). The germline V gene has CDR1 LNHDA and CDR2 SQIVND (reference sequence). Trimming pared 2 bases from V and 6 bases from J, leaving 20 bases between. This CDR3 spans 17 amino acids. The CDR3 DNA follows: TGTGCCAGTAGTATATCGAGGGGATCCCTCCAAGGTCAGCCCCAGCATTTT. Protein product: CASSISRGSLQGQPQHF.

The rearrangement uses TRBV7-2 and TRBJ2-3, with D unclear. The V end was cut by 1 base, the J end by 4 bases, with 9 bases between. There are 14 residues in the CDR3. The germline V gene encodes CDR1 SGHTA and CDR2 FQGNSA. The CDR3 spells CASSLVGVPDTQYF. The CDR3 nucleotides are TGTGCCAGCAGCTTAGTGGGCGTCCCAGATACGCAGTATTTT.

This clonotype was recorded at least ten times. The chain couples TRBV24-1 to TRBJ2-2; the D is unclear. The CDR3 spans 13 residues. Looked up from germline, CDR1 is KGHDR and CDR2 is SFDVKD. V dropped 1 base and J dropped 5 bases, with 4 bases sitting between them. This CDR3 reads CATSDFSTGELFF. The DNA of the CDR3 is TGTGCCACCAGTGATTTTTCGACCGGGGAGCTGTTTTTT.

This clonotype was recorded many times. This chain uses TRBV7-2 with TRBJ2-3; D is unclear. Trimming left V 3 bases short and J 0 bases short, with 4 bases between. The CDR3 extends over 13 amino acids. Per the germline V gene, CDR1 is SGHTA and CDR2 is FQGNSA. CDR3 sequence reads: CASSFPSTDTQYF. CDR3 nucleotides: TGTGCCAGCAGCTTTCCTAGCACAGATACGCAGTATTTT.

The chain recombines TRBV12-3 or TRBV12-4 with TRBJ1-5; unclear D gene. This CDR3 region has 15 residues. V lost 3 bases, J lost 3 bases, and 12 bases lay in between. Here the CDR3 reads CASSFRPSFNQPQHF. The CDR3 nucleotides are TGTGCCAGCAGTTTCCGGCCCAGCTTCAATCAGCCCCAGCATTTT.

The chain employs TRBV11-1 and TRBJ2-7; possible D gene TRBD2, 6 bases. The CDR3 extends over 13 amino acids. Per the germline V gene, CDR1 is SGHAT and CDR2 is FQDESV (reference sequence). V was shortened by 5 bases and J by 3 bases, with 11 bases between the two germline ends. CDR3 coding DNA: TGTGCCAGCAGCACAGGACTAAACTACGAGCAGTACTTC. Protein sequence: CASSTGLNYEQYF.

This clonotype was found a few times. The chain links TRBV19 to TRBJ2-5; TRBD1 matches 7 bases. CDR3 size: 16 residues. Germline CDR1 LNHDA, CDR2 SQIVND (reference sequence). V was pared by 1 base and J by 5 bases, with 10 bases of the junction left unmatched. The CDR3: CASSIVGQAIQETQYF. The CDR3 coding sequence is TGTGCCAGTAGTATAGTCGGACAGGCCATTCAGGAGACCCAGTACTTC.

The chain joins TRBV18 to TRBJ1-5; possible D gene TRBD1, 5 bases. The CDR3 is 15 residues long. Trimming left V 10 bases short and J 2 bases short, with 18 bases between. Germline assignment: CDR1 KGHSH and CDR2 LQKENI. The CDR3 sequence is CATNGDGRGNQPQHF. The CDR3 DNA reads as TGTGCCACTAACGGGGACGGAAGGGGCAATCAGCCCCAGCATTTT.

This clonotype was observed a few times. The rearrangement joins TRBV18 to TRBJ1-4; D may be TRBD1 (5 bases). The germline gives CDR1 KGHSH, CDR2 LQKENI. The CDR3 contains 17 residues. Trimming stripped 2 bases from V and 10 bases from J, with 23 bases between. The CDR3 nucleotides read TGTGCCAGCTCACCAGTGCAGGACACAGGCTTCAGTGGAAAACTGTTTTTT. This encodes CASSPVQDTGFSGKLFF.

This clonotype was detected a few times. This chain joins TRBV10-2 and TRBJ2-7; tentatively, D is TRBD1 (6 bases). The CDR3 length is 11 residues. The germline gives CDR1 WSHSY, CDR2 SAAADI. Trimming pared 5 bases from V and 7 bases from J, leaving 9 bases between. CDR3 residues: CASSRTVEQYF. CDR3 DNA sequence: TGCGCCAGCAGTAGGACAGTAGAGCAGTACTTC.